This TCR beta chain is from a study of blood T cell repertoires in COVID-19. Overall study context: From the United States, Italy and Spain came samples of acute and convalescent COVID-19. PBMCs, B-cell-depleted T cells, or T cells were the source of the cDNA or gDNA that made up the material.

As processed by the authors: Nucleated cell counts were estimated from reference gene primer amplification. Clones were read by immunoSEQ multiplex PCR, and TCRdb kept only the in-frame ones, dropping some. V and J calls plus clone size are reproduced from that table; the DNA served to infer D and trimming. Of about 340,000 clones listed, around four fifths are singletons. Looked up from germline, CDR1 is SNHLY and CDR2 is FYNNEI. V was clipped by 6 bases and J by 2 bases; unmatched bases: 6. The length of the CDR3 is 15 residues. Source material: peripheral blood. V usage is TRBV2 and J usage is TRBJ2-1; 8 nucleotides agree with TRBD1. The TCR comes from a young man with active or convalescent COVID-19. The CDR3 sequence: CASRLDRGPYNEQFF. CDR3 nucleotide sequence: TGTGCCAGCAGGCTTGACAGGGGTCCCTACAATGAGCAGTTCTTC.